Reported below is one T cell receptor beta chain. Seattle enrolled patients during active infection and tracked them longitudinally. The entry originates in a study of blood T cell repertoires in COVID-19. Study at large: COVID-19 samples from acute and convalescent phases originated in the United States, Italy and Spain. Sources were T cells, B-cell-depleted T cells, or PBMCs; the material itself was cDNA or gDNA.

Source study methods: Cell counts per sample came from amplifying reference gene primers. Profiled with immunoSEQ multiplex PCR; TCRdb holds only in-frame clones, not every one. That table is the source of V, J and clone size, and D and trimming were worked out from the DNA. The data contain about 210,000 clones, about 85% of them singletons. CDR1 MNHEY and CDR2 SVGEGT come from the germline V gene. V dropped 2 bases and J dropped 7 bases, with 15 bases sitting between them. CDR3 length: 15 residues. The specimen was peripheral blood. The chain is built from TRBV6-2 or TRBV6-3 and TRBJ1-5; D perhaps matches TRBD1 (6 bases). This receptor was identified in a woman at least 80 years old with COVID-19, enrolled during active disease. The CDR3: CASSYPWGRGQPQHF. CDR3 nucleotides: TGTGCCAGCAGTTACCCCTGGGGGCGAGGACAGCCCCAGCATTTT.